This T cell receptor beta chain emerged from a study of T cell clonality in common variable immunodeficiency. Notes on the study in general: Common variable immunodeficiency TCR beta sequences reportedly had fewer deletions and N-nucleotide insertions.

The V segment lost 5 bases and the J segment 2 bases; nucleotides outside the gene matches: 7. This CDR3 spans 16 amino acids. Germline CDR1 is SNHLY and CDR2 is FYNNEI. This clone showed up many times. The antigen is undetermined. Read coverage stops 3 residues before the CDR3 terminus; the germline J gene supplies the remainder. TCRdb's table, derived via immunoSEQ multiplex PCR, lists solely in-frame clones and lacks some. The sample presents about 35,000 clones, none singletons. No CVID subject was ill or on immunomodulatory drugs when sampled. The sample consisted of peripheral blood mononuclear cells. This receptor was identified in a human donor with common variable immunodeficiency. The chain links TRBV2 to TRBJ1-1; TRBD1 aligns across 11 bases. The CDR3: CASSLRTGGPNTEAFF. The part of the CDR3 DNA that was read is TGTGCCAGCAGTCTCAGGACAGGGGGCCCTAACACTGAA.